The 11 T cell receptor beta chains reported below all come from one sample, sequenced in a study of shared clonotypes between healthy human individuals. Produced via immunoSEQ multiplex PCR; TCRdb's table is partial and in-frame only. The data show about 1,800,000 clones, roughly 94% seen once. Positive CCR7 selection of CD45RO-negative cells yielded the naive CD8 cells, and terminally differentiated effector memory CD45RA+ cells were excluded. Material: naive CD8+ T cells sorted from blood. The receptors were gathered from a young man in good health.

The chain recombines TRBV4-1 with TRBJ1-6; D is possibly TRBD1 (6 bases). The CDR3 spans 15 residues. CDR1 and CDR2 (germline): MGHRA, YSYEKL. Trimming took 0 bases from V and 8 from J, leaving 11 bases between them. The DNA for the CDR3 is TGCGCCAGCAGCCAAGAGGCAGGGGATGATTCACCCCTCCACTTT. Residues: CASSQEAGDDSPLHF.

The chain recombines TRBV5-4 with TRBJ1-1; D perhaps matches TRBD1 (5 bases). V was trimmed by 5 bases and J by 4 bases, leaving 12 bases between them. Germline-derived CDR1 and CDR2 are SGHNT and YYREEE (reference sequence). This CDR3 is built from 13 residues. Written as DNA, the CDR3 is TGTGCCAGCAGGTTAAGGGGATCCACTGAAGCTTTCTTT. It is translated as CASRLRGSTEAFF.

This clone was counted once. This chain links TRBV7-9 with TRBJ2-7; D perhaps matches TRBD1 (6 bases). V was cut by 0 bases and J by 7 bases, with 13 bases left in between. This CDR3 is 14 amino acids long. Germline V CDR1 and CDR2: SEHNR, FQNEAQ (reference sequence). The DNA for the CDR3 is TGTGCCAGCAGCTTAGCGCTGGGGGCGCCTGAGCAGTACTTC. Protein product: CASSLALGAPEQYF.

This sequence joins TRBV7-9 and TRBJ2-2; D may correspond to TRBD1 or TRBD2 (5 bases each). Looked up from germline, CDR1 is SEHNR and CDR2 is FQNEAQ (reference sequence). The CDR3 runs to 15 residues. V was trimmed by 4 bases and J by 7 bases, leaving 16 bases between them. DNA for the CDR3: TGTGCCAGCAGCTCGACAGATACGACTATCGGGGAGCTGTTTTTT. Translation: CASSSTDTTIGELFF.

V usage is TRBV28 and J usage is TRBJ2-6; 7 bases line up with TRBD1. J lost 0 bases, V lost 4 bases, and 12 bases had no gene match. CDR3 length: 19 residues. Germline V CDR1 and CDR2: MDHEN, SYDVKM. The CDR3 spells CASSSTPGQLNSGANVLTF. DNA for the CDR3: TGTGCCAGCAGTTCGACCCCGGGACAGTTGAACTCTGGGGCCAACGTCCTGACTTTC.

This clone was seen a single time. The CDR3: CASSPPVGLGTEAFF. For the CDR3, the DNA is TGTGCCAGCAGCCCCCCAGTCGGGCTCGGGACTGAAGCTTTCTTT. The V call is TRBV7-9, the J call TRBJ1-1; D is unclear. This CDR3 is 15 amino acids long. The germline V gene encodes CDR1 SEHNR and CDR2 FQNEAQ (reference sequence). V was cut by 5 bases and J by 5 bases, with 18 bases left in between.

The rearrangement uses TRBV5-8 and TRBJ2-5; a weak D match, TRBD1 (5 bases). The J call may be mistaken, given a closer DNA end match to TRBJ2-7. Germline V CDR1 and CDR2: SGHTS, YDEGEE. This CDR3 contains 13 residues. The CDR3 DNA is TGTGCCAGCAGCTCAGACAGTTCCTACGAGCAGTACTTC. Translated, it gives CASSSDSSYEQYF.

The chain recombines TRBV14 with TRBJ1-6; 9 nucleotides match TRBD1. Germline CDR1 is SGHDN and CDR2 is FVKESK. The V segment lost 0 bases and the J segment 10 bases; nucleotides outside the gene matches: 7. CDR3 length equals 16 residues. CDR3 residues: CASSQDFGTGMSPLHF. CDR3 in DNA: TGTGCCAGCAGCCAAGATTTTGGGACAGGGATGTCACCCCTCCACTTT.

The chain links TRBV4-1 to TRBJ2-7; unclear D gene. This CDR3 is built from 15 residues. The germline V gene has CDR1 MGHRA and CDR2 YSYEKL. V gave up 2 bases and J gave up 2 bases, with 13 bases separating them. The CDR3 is CASSQISEPAYEQYF. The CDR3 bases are TGCGCCAGCAGCCAAATTTCCGAGCCGGCCTACGAGCAGTACTTC.

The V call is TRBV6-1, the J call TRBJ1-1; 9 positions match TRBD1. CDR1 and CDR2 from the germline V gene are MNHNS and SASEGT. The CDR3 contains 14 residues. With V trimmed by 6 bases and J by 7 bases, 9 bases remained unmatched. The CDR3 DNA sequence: TGTGCCAGCAGGACGGACAGGGGCTCAAGTGAAGCTTTCTTT. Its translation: CASRTDRGSSEAFF.

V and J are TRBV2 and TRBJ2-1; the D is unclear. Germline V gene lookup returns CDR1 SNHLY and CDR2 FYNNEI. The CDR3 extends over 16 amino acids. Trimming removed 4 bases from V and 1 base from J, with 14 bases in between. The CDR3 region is CASSGLGSNSYNEQFF. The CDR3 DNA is TGTGCCAGCAGTGGCCTGGGGTCGAATTCCTACAATGAGCAGTTCTTC. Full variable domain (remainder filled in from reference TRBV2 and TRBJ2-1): EPEVTQTPSHQVTQMGQEVILRCVPISNHLYFYWYRQILGQKVEFLVSFYNNEISEKSEIFDDQFSVERPDGSNFTLKIRSTKLEDSAMYFCASSGLGSNSYNEQFFGPGTRLTVL.